These 20 T cell receptor beta chains originate from one sample sequenced in a study of blood T cell repertoires in COVID-19. Only in-frame clones appear in the TCRdb table, and some are missing; sequencing was by immunoSEQ multiplex PCR. The repertoire includes about 280,000 clones, approximately 86% of them detected once, and about 2.2% sits in the top ten. The material sequenced was peripheral blood. All receptors derive from a young woman who had recovered from COVID-19.

The rearrangement joins TRBV6-5 to TRBJ1-1, with D possibly TRBD1 on 5 matching bases. V was shortened by 10 bases and J by 11 bases, with 14 bases between the two germline ends. The CDR3 has 10 amino acids. The germline CDR1 and CDR2 sequences are MNHEY and SVGAGI. CDR3 residues: CAIQGVRAFF. CDR3 sequence (DNA): TGTGCCATACAAGGGGTGAGGGCTTTCTTT.

The J gene is TRBJ2-3, the V gene TRBV4-3; a possible D gene is TRBD1 (5 bases). This CDR3 is built from 14 residues. The V and J ends lost 4 bases and 6 bases respectively, with 14 bases between them. Germline V CDR1 and CDR2: LGHNA, YSLEER. CDR3 DNA: TGCGCCAGCAGCCCAGAGCTGGGGCTGGATACGCAGTATTTT. It is translated as CASSPELGLDTQYF.

V is TRBV25-1 and J is TRBJ2-7, with TRBD2 matching 15 bases. V was pared by 3 bases and J by 2 bases, with 2 bases of the junction left unmatched. Germline V gene data show CDR1 as MGHDK and CDR2 as SYGVNS. The CDR3 runs to 16 residues. CDR3 nucleotides: TGTGCCAGCAGTGAGGGACTAGCGGGGGGTACCTACGAGCAGTACTTC. This codes for CASSEGLAGGTYEQYF.

The chain links TRBV10-3 to TRBJ2-2; D gene uncertain. CDR1 and CDR2 (germline): ENHRY, SYGVKD. The CDR3 is made up of 16 amino acids. V was trimmed by 3 bases and J by 7 bases, leaving 18 bases between them. The CDR3 nucleotides are TGTGCCATCAGTGAATTAGTGAGTAGCTCAGACGGGGAGCTGTTTTTT. Translation gives CAISELVSSSDGELFF.

This chain connects TRBV6-4 to TRBJ1-6; tentative D call: TRBD1 (6 bases). V gave up 0 bases and J gave up 7 bases, with 10 bases separating them. The length of the CDR3 is 15 residues. In germline, CDR1 is MRHNA, CDR2 SNTAGT. Here the CDR3 DNA reads TGTGCCAGCAGTGACTCGGCGCAGGGGAATTCACCCCTCCACTTT. Translating it yields CASSDSAQGNSPLHF.

This chain joins TRBV7-2 and TRBJ2-5; 9 bases match TRBD1. From germline, CDR1 is SGHTA and CDR2 FQGNSA. The ends lost 0 bases at V and 9 bases at J; junction bases unmatched: 8. This CDR3 has 15 residues. This chain's CDR3 is CASSLAGTGLGPQYF. The CDR3 DNA reads as TGTGCCAGCAGCTTAGCGGGGACAGGGTTAGGGCCCCAGTACTTC.

The chain links TRBV6-6 to TRBJ2-5, with 12 bases that match TRBD1. Germline loops: CDR1 MNHNY, CDR2 SVGAGI (reference sequence). The V and J ends lost 7 bases and 4 bases, in that order; junction bases with no gene match: 7. CDR3 length equals 15 residues. CDR3 nucleotide sequence: TGTGCCAGCATAGCGGGACAGGGGGCGGCAGAGACCCAGTACTTC. Its translation: CASIAGQGAAETQYF.

The chain links TRBV28 to TRBJ2-2; 10 bases agree with TRBD2. After removal of 3 bases from V and 3 bases from J, the junction contained 13 bases not matched to a gene. Per the germline V gene, CDR1 is MDHEN and CDR2 is SYDVKM. The CDR3 consists of 19 residues. CDR3 loop: CASSLIVEGTSEDTGELFF. CDR3 nucleotide sequence: TGTGCCAGCAGTTTGATAGTAGAGGGGACTAGCGAGGACACCGGGGAGCTGTTTTTT.

This clone was counted once. V usage is TRBV30 and J usage is TRBJ2-7; TRBD1 agrees at 9 bases. The CDR3 extends over 13 amino acids. Trimming at V came to 0 bases and at J to 6 bases, leaving 3 bases not matched to a gene. Germline V gene lookup returns CDR1 GTSNPN and CDR2 SVGIG (reference sequence). In nucleotides, the CDR3 is TGTGCCTGGAGTGTCCACAGGGGGCTCGAGCAGTACTTC. It encodes CAWSVHRGLEQYF.

The chain links TRBV11-2 to TRBJ2-3; D not certain. Germline V gene data show CDR1 as SGHAT and CDR2 as FQNNGV. Trimming left V 2 bases short and J 3 bases short, with 12 bases between. This CDR3 is built from 15 residues. The CDR3 spells CASSLTSPATDTQYF. The CDR3 DNA is TGTGCCAGCAGCTTAACCAGCCCAGCGACAGATACGCAGTATTTT. Together with reference TRBV11-2 and TRBJ2-3, the CDR3 gives the full variable domain: EAGVAQSPRYKIIEKRQSVAFWCNPISGHATLYWYQQILGQGPKLLIQFQNNGVVDDSQLPKDRFSAERLKGVDSTLKIQPAKLEDSAVYLCASSLTSPATDTQYFGPGTRLTVL.

The chain is built from TRBV5-5 and TRBJ2-3; weak D call: TRBD2 (5 bases). The CDR3 is made up of 13 amino acids. V dropped 0 bases and J dropped 5 bases, with 7 bases sitting between them. In germline, CDR1 is SGHKS, CDR2 YYEKEE (reference sequence). DNA of the CDR3: TGTGCCAGCAGCTTGGGCGGGCTAGATACGCAGTATTTT. Translated: CASSLGGLDTQYF.

The chain links TRBV11-2 to TRBJ2-1; D remains unclear. Germline loops: CDR1 SGHAT, CDR2 FQNNGV. With 5 bases removed from V and 4 bases from J, the gap between germline ends came to 3 bases. The CDR3 contains 11 residues. This chain's CDR3 is CASSPYNEQFF. Written as DNA, the CDR3 is TGTGCCAGCAGCCCGTACAATGAGCAGTTCTTC.

The chain employs TRBV4-1 and TRBJ2-6; 7 bases map to TRBD1. V dropped 1 base and J dropped 0; count of bases not matched to a gene: 3. This CDR3 comprises 17 residues. Germline V gene lookup returns CDR1 MGHRA and CDR2 YSYEKL. In nucleotides, the CDR3 is TGCGCCAGCAGCCAAGCCGAGGGGGCCTCTGGGGCCAACGTCCTGACTTTC. Translating it yields CASSQAEGASGANVLTF.

The chain links TRBV28 to TRBJ1-1; D uncertain. The V end lost 1 base, the J end lost 0 bases, and 12 bases lay between the germline ends. CDR3 length: 16 amino acids. CDR1 is MDHEN, CDR2 SYDVKM, per germline. CDR3 amino acids: CASSLLGTSLNTEAFF. Here the CDR3 DNA reads TGTGCCAGCAGTTTATTGGGCACCTCATTGAACACTGAAGCTTTCTTT.

The chain links TRBV6-6 to TRBJ1-2, with D perhaps matching TRBD1 (5 bases). The V and J ends lost 2 bases and 4 bases respectively, with 11 bases between them. The germline V gene encodes CDR1 MNHNY and CDR2 SVGAGI (reference sequence). The CDR3 runs to 14 residues. In DNA, the CDR3 is TGTGCCAGCAGTTACGGCAGGGAGGCCTATGGCTACACCTTC. Its translation is CASSYGREAYGYTF.

V gene TRBV13 combines with J gene TRBJ1-1; 9 bases are shared with TRBD1. Trimming at V came to 8 bases and at J to 0 bases, leaving 16 bases not matched to a gene. Germline V gene data show CDR1 as PRHDT and CDR2 as FYEKMQ (reference sequence). The CDR3 has 18 amino acids. The CDR3 nucleotides read TGTGCCAGCGGAGGTTCCGGGACAGGGAGCCGTATGAACACTGAAGCTTTCTTT. Translating it yields CASGGSGTGSRMNTEAFF.

This rearrangement joins TRBV3-1 (or the pseudogene TRBV3-2) to TRBJ2-1, with 10 nucleotides matching TRBD2. Germline V gene data show CDR1 as LGHDT and CDR2 as YNNKEL (reference sequence). The CDR3 runs 14 residues. With 4 bases clipped from V and 10 bases from J, the junction kept 7 bases outside the gene matches. This chain's CDR3 is CASSPLAGAGEQFF. The CDR3 DNA reads as TGTGCCAGCAGCCCCCTAGCGGGGGCGGGGGAGCAGTTCTTC.

This clone occurred once. The chain has TRBV5-6 and TRBJ2-4, with 14 bases that match TRBD2. The V gene end was trimmed by 4 bases and the J gene end by 0 bases; junction bases not matched to a gene: 6. This CDR3 region has 18 residues. CDR1 and CDR2 from the germline V gene are SGHDT and YYEEEE. CDR3 sequence: CASSPWTSGGLAKNIQYF. The DNA for the CDR3 is TGTGCCAGCAGCCCTTGGACTAGCGGGGGGTTAGCCAAAAACATTCAGTACTTC.

This clone was found a few times. The rearrangement joins TRBV28 to TRBJ1-5, with 7 bases matching TRBD1. The CDR3 length is 14 residues. The ends lost 6 bases at V and 2 bases at J; junction bases unmatched: 4. Germline values: CDR1 MDHEN, CDR2 SYDVKM. The CDR3 sequence is CASRQGQGNQPQHF. CDR3 bases: TGTGCCAGCAGACAAGGACAGGGCAATCAGCCCCAGCATTTT. Full variable domain (missing parts from reference TRBV28 and TRBJ1-5): DVKVTQSSRYLVKRTGEKVFLECVQDMDHENMFWYRQDPGLGLRLIYFSYDVKMKEKGDIPEGYSVSREKKERFSLILESASTNQTSMYLCASRQGQGNQPQHFGDGTRLSIL.

The V and J genes are TRBV5-8 and TRBJ1-5; D call uncertain. Germline assignment: CDR1 SGHTS and CDR2 YDEGEE. With 0 bases removed from V and 1 base from J, the gap between germline ends came to 5 bases. This CDR3 has 14 amino acids. The DNA for the CDR3 is TGTGCCAGCAGCTTGGCCCCAAGCAATCAGCCCCAGCATTTT. Translation: CASSLAPSNQPQHF.